This T cell receptor beta chain was identified during a study of shared clonotypes between healthy human individuals. For the study at large: Three plates each covered CD4 naive and memory; CD8 naive two, CD8 memory one. Overall study findings and caveats: Researchers sampled blood only, noting tissue repertoires likely differ. Larger estimated richness was generally recorded for naive subsets relative to memory subsets.

Per the germline V gene, CDR1 is MNHNS and CDR2 is SASEGT. This CDR3 is built from 16 residues. V was pared by 4 bases and J by 1 base, with 9 bases of the junction left unmatched. Concerning this clone: Its antigen is as yet unknown.

Sorted-subset replicate PCRs used 200 ng of genomic DNA. This amount corresponded to 25,000 to 30,000 T cell genomes. The data were produced by immunoSEQ multiplex PCR, yet TCRdb's version contains in-frame clones alone and is incomplete. This sample has 1,500,000 or so clones; about 98.5% occur once, and the top ten carry 0.36%. Source material: naive CD4+ T cells sorted from blood. Subset reported: CD45RA+ positively selected. V is TRBV6-1 and J is TRBJ2-7, with 8 nucleotides matching TRBD1. This clonotype was sampled from a man aged 30 to 39 in good health. DNA for the CDR3: TGTGCCAGCAGTGGAAGCAGGGGGCCTCCTTCCTACGAGCAGTACTTC. It codes for CASSGSRGPPSYEQYF.